The clone carrying this T cell receptor (beta chain) was seen at least ten times. The antigen is undetermined. These data come from a study of T-cell reconstitution after alpha-beta-depleted transplantation in children. Losses at the gene ends were 4 bases for V and 5 bases for J; bases not matched to a gene: 12. The V gene's germline CDR1 is SGHRS and CDR2 YFSETQ. The CDR3 covers 16 residues. Findings and caveats of the study: At day 60, the high TCRbeta diversity found in some patients originated from recipient T cells and thymic progenitors that had survived. Several hundred expanded graft clones reportedly were the source of alpha-beta T cells about two months after transplant.

Using unique molecular identifiers, the investigators prepared the TCRbeta library. TCRdb independently ran MiXCR on the PCR reads; one entry per CDR3 protein. The data contain 200,000 to 250,000 distinct CDR3 sequences, roughly 11% of them singletons. Sequenced material: PBMCs, taken before TCRalphabeta/CD19-depleted stem cell transplant. The chain uses TRBV5-1 and TRBJ2-5; TRBD2 matches at 9 bases. The origin of this receptor is a child less than two years old with acute myeloid leukemia, due to receive a stem cell transplant. CDR3 DNA: TGCGCCAGCAGCGAAGGTTTAGCGGGGGCTTGGGAGACCCAGTACTTC. Amino acids: CASSEGLAGAWETQYF. Filled out from reference TRBV5-1 and TRBJ2-5, the complete variable domain reads KAGVTQTPRYLIKTRGQQVTLSCSPISGHRSVSWYQQTPGQGLQFLFEYFSETQRNKGNFPGRFSGRQFSNSRSEMNVSTLELGDSALYLCASSEGLAGAWETQYFGPGTRLLVL.